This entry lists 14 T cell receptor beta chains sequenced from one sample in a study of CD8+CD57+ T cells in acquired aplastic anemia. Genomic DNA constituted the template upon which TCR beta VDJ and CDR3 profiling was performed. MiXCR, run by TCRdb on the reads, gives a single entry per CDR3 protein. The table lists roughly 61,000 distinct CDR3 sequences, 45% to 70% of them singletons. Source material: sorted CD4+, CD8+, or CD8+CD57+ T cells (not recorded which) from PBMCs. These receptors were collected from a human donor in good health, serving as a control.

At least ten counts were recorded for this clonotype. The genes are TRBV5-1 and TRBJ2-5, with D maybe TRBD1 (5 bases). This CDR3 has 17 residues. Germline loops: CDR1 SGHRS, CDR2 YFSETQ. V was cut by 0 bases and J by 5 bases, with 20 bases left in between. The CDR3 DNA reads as TGCGCCAGCAGCTTGGCCAATCGATCAGGGTCCCGGGAGACCCAGTACTTC. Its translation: CASSLANRSGSRETQYF.

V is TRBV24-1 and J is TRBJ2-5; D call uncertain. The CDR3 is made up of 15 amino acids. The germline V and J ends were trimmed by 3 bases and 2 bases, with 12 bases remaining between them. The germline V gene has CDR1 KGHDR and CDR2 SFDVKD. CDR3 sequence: CATSDPTKQQETQYF. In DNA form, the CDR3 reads TGTGCCACCAGTGATCCCACTAAACAACAAGAGACCCAGTACTTC.

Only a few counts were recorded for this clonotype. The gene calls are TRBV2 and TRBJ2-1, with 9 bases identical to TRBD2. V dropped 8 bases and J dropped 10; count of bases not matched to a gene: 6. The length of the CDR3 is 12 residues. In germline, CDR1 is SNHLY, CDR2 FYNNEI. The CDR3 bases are TGTGCCAGCGTTAGCGGGGGACGCGAGCAGTTCTTC. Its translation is CASVSGGREQFF.

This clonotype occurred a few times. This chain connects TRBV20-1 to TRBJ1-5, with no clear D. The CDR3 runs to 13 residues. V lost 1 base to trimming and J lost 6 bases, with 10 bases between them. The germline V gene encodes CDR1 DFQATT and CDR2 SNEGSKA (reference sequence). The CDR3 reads CSARVLGVQPQHF. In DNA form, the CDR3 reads TGCAGTGCTAGAGTTTTAGGAGTTCAGCCCCAGCATTTT.

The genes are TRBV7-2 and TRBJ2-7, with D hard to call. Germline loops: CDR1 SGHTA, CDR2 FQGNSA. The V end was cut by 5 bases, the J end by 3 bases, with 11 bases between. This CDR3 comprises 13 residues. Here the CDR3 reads CASSKAQNYEQYF. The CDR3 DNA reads TGTGCCAGCAGCAAGGCACAGAACTACGAGCAGTACTTC. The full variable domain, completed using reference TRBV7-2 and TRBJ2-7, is GAGVSQSPSNKVTEKGKDVELRCDPISGHTALYWYRQSLGQGLEFLIYFQGNSAPDKSGLPSDRFSAERTGGSVSTLTIQRTQQEDSAVYLCASSKAQNYEQYFGPGTRLTVT.

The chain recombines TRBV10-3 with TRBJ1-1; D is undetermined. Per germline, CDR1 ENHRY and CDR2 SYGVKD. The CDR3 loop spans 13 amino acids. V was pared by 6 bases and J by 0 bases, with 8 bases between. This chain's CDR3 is CAIREEMNTEAFF. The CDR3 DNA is TGTGCCATCAGGGAGGAGATGAACACTGAAGCTTTCTTT.

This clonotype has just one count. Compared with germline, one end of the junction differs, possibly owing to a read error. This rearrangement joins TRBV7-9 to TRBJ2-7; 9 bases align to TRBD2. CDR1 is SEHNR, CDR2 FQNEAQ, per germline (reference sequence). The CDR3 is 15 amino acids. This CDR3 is CASSAGGQALHEQYF. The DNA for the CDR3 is TGCGCCAGCAGTGCGGGGGGGCAGGCGCTGCACGAGCAGTACTTC.

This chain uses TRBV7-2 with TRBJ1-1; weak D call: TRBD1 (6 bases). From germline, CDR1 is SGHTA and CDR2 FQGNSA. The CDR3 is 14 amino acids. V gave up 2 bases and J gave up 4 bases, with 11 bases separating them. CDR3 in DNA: TGTGCCAGCAGCTTAACAGGGTTGGGCACTGAAGCTTTCTTT. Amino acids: CASSLTGLGTEAFF.

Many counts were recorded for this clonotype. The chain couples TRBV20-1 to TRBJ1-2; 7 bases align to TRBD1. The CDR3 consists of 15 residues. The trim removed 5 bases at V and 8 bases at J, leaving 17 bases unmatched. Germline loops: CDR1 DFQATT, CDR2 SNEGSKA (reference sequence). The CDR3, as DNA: TGCAGTGCTTCTCGGGAAAAGGGGGCGGGTGTGGGCTACACCTTC. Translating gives CSASREKGAGVGYTF.

The CDR3 sequence is CSANRDTNYGYTF. DNA for the CDR3: TGCAGTGCTAACCGGGACACAAACTATGGCTACACCTTC. This sequence joins TRBV20-1 and TRBJ1-2; possibly TRBD1 for D (6 bases). V was cut by 4 bases and J by 2 bases, with 11 bases left in between. Germline V gene data show CDR1 as DFQATT and CDR2 as SNEGSKA (reference sequence). This CDR3 is 13 amino acids long.

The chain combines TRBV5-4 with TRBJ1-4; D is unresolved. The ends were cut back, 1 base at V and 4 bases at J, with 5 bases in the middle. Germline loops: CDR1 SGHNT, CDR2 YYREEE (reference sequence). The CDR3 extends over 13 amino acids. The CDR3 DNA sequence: TGTGCCAGCAGCTTGACCCGTAATGAAAAACTGTTTTTT. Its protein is CASSLTRNEKLFF.

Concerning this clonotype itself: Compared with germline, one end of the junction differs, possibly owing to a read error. CDR3 sequence reads: CASSLGGHLLDQPQHF. In DNA form, the CDR3 reads TGTGCCAGTAGCTTGGGAGGACATCTCCTCGATCAGCCCCAGCATTTT. This rearrangement joins TRBV5-6 to TRBJ1-5, with D perhaps matching TRBD1 (5 bases). The CDR3 covers 16 residues. CDR1 and CDR2 (germline): SGHDT, YYEEEE.

CDR3 DNA sequence: TGCGCCAGCAGCAGACTAGCGGGAGGTTCGGGCACCGGGGAGCTGTTTTTT. This encodes CASSRLAGGSGTGELFF. This sequence joins TRBV5-1 and TRBJ2-2, with 13 bases matching TRBD2. Trimming took 4 bases from V and 4 from J; bases not matched to a gene: 7. The CDR3 sequence is 17 residues long. Germline CDR1 SGHRS, CDR2 YFSETQ.

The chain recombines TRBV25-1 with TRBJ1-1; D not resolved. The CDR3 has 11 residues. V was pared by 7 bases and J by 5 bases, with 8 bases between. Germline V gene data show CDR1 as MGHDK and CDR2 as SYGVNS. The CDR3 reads CASTLVTEAFF. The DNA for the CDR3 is TGTGCCAGCACTTTGGTTACTGAAGCTTTCTTT.